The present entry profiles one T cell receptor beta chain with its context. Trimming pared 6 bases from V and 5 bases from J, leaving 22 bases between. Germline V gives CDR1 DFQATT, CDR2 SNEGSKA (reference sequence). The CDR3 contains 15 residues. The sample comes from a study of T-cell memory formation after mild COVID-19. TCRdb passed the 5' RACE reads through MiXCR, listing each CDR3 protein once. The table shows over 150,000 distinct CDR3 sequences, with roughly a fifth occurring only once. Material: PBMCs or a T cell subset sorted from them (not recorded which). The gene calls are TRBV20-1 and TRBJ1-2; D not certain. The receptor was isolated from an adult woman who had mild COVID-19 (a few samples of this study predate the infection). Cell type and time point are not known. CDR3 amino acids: CSATSPPQRPYGYTF. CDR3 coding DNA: TGCAGTGCCACCTCTCCCCCGCAGAGACCATATGGCTACACCTTC.